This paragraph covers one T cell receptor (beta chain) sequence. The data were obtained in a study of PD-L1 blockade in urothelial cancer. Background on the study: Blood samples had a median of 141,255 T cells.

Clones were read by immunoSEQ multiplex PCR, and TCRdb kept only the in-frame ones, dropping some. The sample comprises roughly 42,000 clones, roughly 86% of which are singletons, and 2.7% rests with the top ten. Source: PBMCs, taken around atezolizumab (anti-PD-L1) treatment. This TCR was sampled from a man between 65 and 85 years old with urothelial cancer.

CDR3: CASSLGTSFTPNEQFF. The CDR3 DNA is TGCGCCAGCAGCCTTGGGACTAGCTTCACCCCTAATGAGCAGTTCTTC. V gene TRBV4-3 combines with J gene TRBJ2-1; 9 bases align to TRBD2. Losses at the gene ends were 4 bases for V and 7 bases for J; bases not matched to a gene: 11. CDR1 is LGHNA, CDR2 YSLEER, per germline. The CDR3 length is 16 residues.